A single sample gave rise to the 14 T cell receptor beta chains below, sequenced in a study of tumor and adjacent non-tumor tissue in lung cancer. A modified ARM-PCR protocol with three rounds of nested PCR amplified TCRbeta. TCRdb itself ran the multiplex PCR reads through MiXCR, one entry per CDR3 protein. The table lists tens of thousands of distinct CDR3 sequences, about 63% of them singletons, with 25% to 35% in the top ten. This sample's RNA came from whole unsorted tissue. The normal lung tissue was taken more than 3 cm from the tumor edge. The sample was distant non-tumor lung tissue. Receptor source: a man between 65 and 85 years old with non-small cell lung cancer.

Notes on this clonotype: A much larger clone differs from this one at a single base, so this may be a read error. CDR3 amino acids: CASSLGHARANVLTF. CDR3 DNA sequence: TGCGCCAGCAGCCTGGGGCACGCCAGGGCCAACGTCCTGACTTTC. The rearrangement links TRBV5-1 to TRBJ2-6, with a possible D match to TRBD1 (5 bases). Germline values: CDR1 SGHRS, CDR2 YFSETQ. Trimming removed 4 bases at V and 5 bases at J, with 13 bases between. The CDR3 loop spans 15 amino acids. Based on the CDR3 plus reference TRBV5-1 and TRBJ2-6, the full variable domain is KAGVTQTPRYLIKTRGQQVTLSCSPISGHRSVSWYQQTPGQGLQFLFEYFSETQRNKGNFPGRFSGRQFSNSRSEMNVSTLELGDSALYLCASSLGHARANVLTFGAGSRLTVL.

The chain couples TRBV10-3 to TRBJ2-3; 7 positions match TRBD2. Germline CDR1 reads ENHRY; CDR2 reads SYGVKD. V was clipped by 7 bases and J by 6 bases; unmatched bases: 13. The CDR3 covers 15 residues. The CDR3 here is CAINGLVGGTDTQYF. The CDR3 coding sequence is TGTGCCATCAACGGACTAGTGGGGGGTACGGATACGCAGTATTTT.

This clonotype came up many times. This sequence joins TRBV29-1 and TRBJ1-2; no firm D call. CDR1 is SQVTM and CDR2 is ANQGSEA in the germline V gene. The CDR3 totals 12 residues. Trimming cost V 5 bases and J 2 bases, with 9 bases left between them. CDR3 sequence reads: CSVPQENYGYTF. The CDR3 coding sequence is TGCAGCGTTCCCCAGGAGAACTATGGCTACACCTTC. Combining the CDR3 with reference TRBV29-1 and TRBJ1-2 gives the whole variable domain SAVISQKPSRDICQRGTSLTIQCQVDSQVTMMFWYRQQPGQSLTLIATANQGSEATYESGFVIDKFPISRPNLTFSTLTVSNMSPEDSSIYLCSVPQENYGYTFGSGTRLTVV.

Note on this clonotype: One end of the junction is discordant with germline, which a read error may explain. DNA of the CDR3: TGTGCCGGCAGCGATAACGAGGGACTAGACAAAAACATTCAGTACTTC. Translating gives CAGSDNEGLDKNIQYF. The chain recombines TRBV11-1 with TRBJ2-4; TRBD2 agrees at 8 bases. The CDR3 is 16 residues long. CDR1 and CDR2 (germline): SGHAT, FQDESV (reference sequence).

To note about this clonotype: A much larger clonotype is one base distant, so this may be a read error. J is TRBJ2-1 and V is TRBV7-9; 7 nucleotides agree with TRBD2. The length of the CDR3 is 15 residues. From germline, CDR1 is SEHNR and CDR2 FQNEAQ (reference sequence). The CDR3, as DNA: TGTACCAGCAGCTTAACCGGGACTAAGGGCAATGAGCAGTTCTTC. Its translation: CTSSLTGTKGNEQFF.

CDR3 region: CASTPGYADTQYF. The CDR3 nucleotides are TGTGCCAGTACTCCCGGATACGCCGATACCCAGTACTTC. This chain links TRBV19 with TRBJ2-5; D not resolved. The germline V gene has CDR1 LNHDA and CDR2 SQIVND (reference sequence). Between the trimmed V and J ends, which lost 7 bases and 8 bases, there was a span of 17 bases. CDR3 length equals 13 residues.

This rearrangement joins TRBV12-3 or TRBV12-4 to TRBJ2-3; TRBD2 matches 10 bases. This CDR3 region has 15 residues. Unmatched junction bases numbered 7, after V lost 5 bases and J lost 5 bases. The CDR3 region is CASSLGAGGRDTQYF. In nucleotides, the CDR3 is TGTGCCAGCAGTCTAGGAGCGGGAGGGCGAGATACGCAGTATTTT.

For this clonotype: The junction departs from the called germline gene at one end, perhaps through a read error. The V gene is TRBV11-2, the J gene TRBJ2-3; 8 nucleotides line up with TRBD1. This CDR3 comprises 19 residues. Germline V gene sequence: CDR1 SGHAT, CDR2 FQNNGV. The CDR3 region is CASGSHRDGRGLYRDMQYF. The CDR3 nucleotides read TGTGCCAGCGGCTCCCATCGAGACGGCAGGGGGCTGTACAGAGATATGCAGTATTTT.

A note on this clonotype: This clone may be a read error of a much larger clone one base away. The chain links TRBV7-3 to TRBJ2-5; 7 bases are shared with TRBD2. This CDR3 region has 13 residues. Germline CDR1 and CDR2: SGHTA and FQGTGA. DNA of the CDR3: TGTGCCAGCAACTTAAGGGAGGGAGAGACCCAGTACTTC. Its protein product is CASNLREGETQYF.

A remark on this clonotype: Relative to the germline gene, one junction end is altered; a read error may explain this. V usage is TRBV6-2 or TRBV6-3 and J usage is TRBJ1-1; D is ambiguous. Germline lookup yields CDR1 MNHEY and CDR2 SVGEGT. The CDR3 runs 11 residues. The CDR3 bases are TGTGCCGGCGGCAACGCCACTGAAGTTTTCTTT. Its translation is CAGGNATEVFF.

Comment on this clonotype: The junction shows a germline mismatch at one end, possibly a read error. V gene TRBV4-1 combines with J gene TRBJ1-5; D is undetermined. This CDR3 spans 16 amino acids. Per germline, CDR1 MGHRA and CDR2 YSYEKL. DNA of the CDR3: TGCGCCAGGAGCCAAGAACAGACGTCCCTTCATCAACCCCAGCATTTT. Translated, it gives CARSQEQTSLHQPQHF.

The chain couples TRBV29-1 to TRBJ1-1; D gene ambiguous. Trimming took off 0 bases at V and 7 bases at J, with 15 bases between the two ends. The CDR3 consists of 14 residues. CDR1 and CDR2 from the germline V gene are SQVTM and ANQGSEA. The CDR3 DNA follows: TGCAGCGTTGAAGACCGAGACATGAGGATTGAAGCTTTCTTT. Its protein is CSVEDRDMRIEAFF.

This clonotype was seen ten or more times. The chain is built from TRBV20-1 and TRBJ1-4; D unresolved. Germline V lookup: CDR1 DFQATT, CDR2 SNEGSKA (reference sequence). Trimming shortened V by 0 bases and J by 8 bases, and 13 bases separated the two germline ends. This CDR3 comprises 14 residues. CDR3 loop: CSARDVVQMEKLFF. The CDR3 DNA reads TGCAGTGCTAGAGATGTGGTCCAGATGGAAAAACTGTTTTTT.

This clonotype appeared many times. V and J are TRBV19 and TRBJ2-1; D is possibly TRBD2 (5 bases). The V end lost 9 bases, the J end lost 0 bases, and 24 bases lay between the germline ends. Germline CDR1 is LNHDA and CDR2 is SQIVND (reference sequence). This CDR3 region has 18 residues. The CDR3 DNA follows: TGTGCCAGCAGCTCGGGGATGATAACAGTGAGCTCCTACAATGAGCAGTTCTTC. It is translated as CASSSGMITVSSYNEQFF. Based on the CDR3 plus reference TRBV19 and TRBJ2-1, the full variable domain is DGGITQSPKYLFRKEGQNVTLSCEQNLNHDAMYWYRQDPGQGLRLIYYSQIVNDFQKGDIAEGYSVSREKKESFPLTVTSAQKNPTAFYLCASSSGMITVSSYNEQFFGPGTRLTVL.